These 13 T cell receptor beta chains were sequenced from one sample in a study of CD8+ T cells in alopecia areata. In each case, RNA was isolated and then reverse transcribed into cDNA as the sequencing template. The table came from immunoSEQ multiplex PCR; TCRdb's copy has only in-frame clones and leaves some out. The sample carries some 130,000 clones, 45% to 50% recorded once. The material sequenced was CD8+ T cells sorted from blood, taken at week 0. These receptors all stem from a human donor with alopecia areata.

The CDR3 loop reads CASGLSGRTEQFF. In DNA, the CDR3 is TGTGCTAGTGGCCTTAGCGGGCGGACTGAGCAGTTCTTC. J is TRBJ2-1 and V is TRBV12-5; TRBD2 matches 7 bases. This CDR3 is built from 13 residues. V lost 6 bases and J lost 9; bases outside the gene matches: 8. Germline V gene lookup returns CDR1 LGHNT and CDR2 FRNRAP.

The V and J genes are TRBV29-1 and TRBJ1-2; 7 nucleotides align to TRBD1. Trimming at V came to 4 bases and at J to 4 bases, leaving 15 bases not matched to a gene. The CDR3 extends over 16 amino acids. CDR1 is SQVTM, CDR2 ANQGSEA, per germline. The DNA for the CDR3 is TGCAGCGTTGCAGGAAGCCTACAGGGGAAAGGCTATGGCTACACCTTC. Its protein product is CSVAGSLQGKGYGYTF. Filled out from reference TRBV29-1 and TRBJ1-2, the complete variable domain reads SAVISQKPSRDICQRGTSLTIQCQVDSQVTMMFWYRQQPGQSLTLIATANQGSEATYESGFVIDKFPISRPNLTFSTLTVSNMSPEDSSIYLCSVAGSLQGKGYGYTFGSGTRLTVV.

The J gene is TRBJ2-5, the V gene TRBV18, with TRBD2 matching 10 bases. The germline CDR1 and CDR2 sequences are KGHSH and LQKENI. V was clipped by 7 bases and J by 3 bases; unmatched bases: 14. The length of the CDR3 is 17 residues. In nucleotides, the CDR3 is TGTGCCAGCTTATCTGTAGCGGGGGGCCCAACCGAAGAGACCCAGTACTTC. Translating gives CASLSVAGGPTEETQYF.

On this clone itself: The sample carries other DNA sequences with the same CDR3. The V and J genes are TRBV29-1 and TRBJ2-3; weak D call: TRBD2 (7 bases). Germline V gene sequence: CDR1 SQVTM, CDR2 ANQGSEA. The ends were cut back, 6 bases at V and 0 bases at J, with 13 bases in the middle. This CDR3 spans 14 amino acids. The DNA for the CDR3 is TGCAGCGTGAGGGCGGGGGCGAGCACAGATACGCAGTATTTT. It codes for CSVRAGASTDTQYF.

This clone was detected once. In nucleotides, the CDR3 is TGTGCCAGCAGCTTAGGACAGTCCGTCGCGGATACGCAGTATTTT. It translates to CASSLGQSVADTQYF. This chain joins TRBV5-6 and TRBJ2-3; D is possibly TRBD1 (6 bases). Trimming stripped 2 bases from V and 6 bases from J, with 16 bases between. The CDR3 is 15 residues long. Germline loops: CDR1 SGHDT, CDR2 YYEEEE.

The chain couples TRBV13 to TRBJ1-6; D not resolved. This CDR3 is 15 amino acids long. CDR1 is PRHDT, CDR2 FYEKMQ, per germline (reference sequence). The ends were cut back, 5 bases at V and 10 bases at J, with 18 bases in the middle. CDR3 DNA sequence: TGTGCCAGCAGCCCACAGATGGGTGGATTCTCACCCCTCCACTTT. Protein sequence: CASSPQMGGFSPLHF. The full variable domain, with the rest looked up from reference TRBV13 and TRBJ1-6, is AAGVIQSPRHLIKEKRETATLKCYPIPRHDTVYWYQQGPGQDPQFLISFYEKMQSDKGSIPDRFSAQQFSDYHSELNMSSLELGDSALYFCASSPQMGGFSPLHFGNGTRLTVT.

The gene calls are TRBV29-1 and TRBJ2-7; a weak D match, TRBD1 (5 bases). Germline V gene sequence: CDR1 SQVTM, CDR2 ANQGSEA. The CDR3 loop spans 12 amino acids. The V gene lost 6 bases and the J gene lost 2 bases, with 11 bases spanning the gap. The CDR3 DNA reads TGCAGCGTCACAACAGGAGCCTACGAGCAGTACTTC. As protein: CSVTTGAYEQYF.

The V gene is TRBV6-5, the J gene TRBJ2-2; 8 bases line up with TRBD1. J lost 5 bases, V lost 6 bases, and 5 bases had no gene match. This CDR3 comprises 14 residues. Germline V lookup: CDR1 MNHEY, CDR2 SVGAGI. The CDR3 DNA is TGTGCCAGCAGGGAGACAGGGGAGACCGGGGAGCTGTTTTTT. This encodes CASRETGETGELFF.

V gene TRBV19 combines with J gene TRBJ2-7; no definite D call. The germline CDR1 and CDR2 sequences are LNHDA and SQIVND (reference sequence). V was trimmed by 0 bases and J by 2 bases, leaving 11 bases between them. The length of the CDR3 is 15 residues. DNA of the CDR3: TGTGCCAGTAGTATAGAAAGAGGCGGCCCCTACGAGCAGTACTTC. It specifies CASSIERGGPYEQYF.

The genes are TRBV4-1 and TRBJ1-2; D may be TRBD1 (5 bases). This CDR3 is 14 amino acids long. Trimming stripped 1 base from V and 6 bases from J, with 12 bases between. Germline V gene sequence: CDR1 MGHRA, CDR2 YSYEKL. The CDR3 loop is CASSQVGGANGYTF. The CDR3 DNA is TGCGCCAGCAGCCAAGTGGGCGGGGCCAATGGCTACACCTTC.

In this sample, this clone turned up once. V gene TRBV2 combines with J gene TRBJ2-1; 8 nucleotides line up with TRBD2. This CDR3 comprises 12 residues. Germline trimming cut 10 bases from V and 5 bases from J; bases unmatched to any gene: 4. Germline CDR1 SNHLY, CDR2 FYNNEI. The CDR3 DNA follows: TGTGCCAACGGACTAGCTGACAATGAGCAGTTCTTC. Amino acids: CANGLADNEQFF.

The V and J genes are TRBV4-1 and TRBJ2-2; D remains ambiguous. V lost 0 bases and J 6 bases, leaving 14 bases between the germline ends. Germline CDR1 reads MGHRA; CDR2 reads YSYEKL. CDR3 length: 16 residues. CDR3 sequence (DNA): TGCGCCAGCAGCCAAGAACTACCCGAACGGGCCGGGGAGCTGTTTTTT. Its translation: CASSQELPERAGELFF.

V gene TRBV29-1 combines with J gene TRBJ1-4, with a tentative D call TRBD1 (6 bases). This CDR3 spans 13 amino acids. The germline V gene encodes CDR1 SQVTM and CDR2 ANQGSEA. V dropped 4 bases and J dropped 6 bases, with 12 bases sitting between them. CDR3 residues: CSVVRDNDEKLFF. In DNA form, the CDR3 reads TGCAGCGTTGTTAGGGACAACGATGAAAAACTGTTTTTT.